The clone carrying this T cell receptor (beta chain) was seen at least ten times. The antigen is unknown. TCRdb ran MiXCR on the 5' RACE reads and lists one entry per CDR3 protein. The sample shows about 140,000 distinct CDR3 sequences, around 10% of them seen only once. The data originate from a study of CD8 T cells in ankylosing spondylitis. Broader study findings: Some motif variants had been reported before (in reactive arthritis synovial fluid and blood). Enrichment of disease-linked clones was reportedly significant in matched ankylosing spondylitis synovial fluid. Ankylosing spondylitis blood appeared to carry a characteristic TCR beta motif of roughly 8 highly homologous variants.

Trimming pared 9 bases from V and 8 bases from J, leaving 13 bases between. Germline CDR1 ENHRY, CDR2 SYGVKD. The CDR3 covers 11 residues. Sequencing used blood, either unsorted or a sorted T cell fraction (not recorded which). V and J are TRBV10-3 and TRBJ1-1; the D is unclear. The clonotype comes from a female donor with ankylosing spondylitis or in good health (not recorded which). The CDR3 DNA is TGTGCCATTCATAACGGGCACGAAGCTTTCTTT. As protein: CAIHNGHEAFF.